This TCR beta chain was sequenced for a study of T-cell reconstitution after alpha-beta-depleted transplantation in children. TCRbeta library preparation incorporated unique molecular identifiers. TCRdb reprocessed the PCR reads via MiXCR and lists one record per CDR3 protein. The sample yields about 600,000 distinct CDR3 sequences, about 10% seen once. Germline CDR1 is SEHNR and CDR2 is FQNEAQ (reference sequence). CDR3 length equals 15 residues. V shed 3 bases and J 5 bases; nucleotides not matched to a gene: 4. The sample was PBMCs from the stem cell graft donor, taken from the stem cell graft. J is TRBJ2-2 and V is TRBV7-9, with 9 bases identical to TRBD2. This receptor was obtained from a human donor who donated a stem cell graft to a child with acute myeloid leukemia. The CDR3 DNA is TGTGCCAGCAGCTTGAAAGCGGGAGGAACCGGGGAGCTGTTTTTT. Translated, it gives CASSLKAGGTGELFF.